The 17 T cell receptor beta chains presented below share a single source sample, sequenced in a study of cytomegalovirus exposure and HLA in healthy donors. The assay was immunoSEQ multiplex PCR, and TCRdb's table has in-frame clones only and misses some. Of about 78,000 clones listed, 90% to 96% were seen once; the top ten hold about 1.6%. Sequenced sample: PBMCs. Receptor source: a man between 18 and 35 years old in good health and CMV-seropositive.

The gene calls are TRBV5-1 and TRBJ2-5; D is perhaps TRBD1 (6 bases). CDR1 SGHRS and CDR2 YFSETQ come from the germline V gene. The CDR3 spans 14 residues. The V and J ends lost 3 bases and 5 bases respectively, with 14 bases between them. The CDR3 reads CASSSTGSGETQYF. The CDR3 DNA is TGCGCCAGCAGCTCCACAGGGTCTGGGGAGACCCAGTACTTC.

The chain recombines TRBV7-9 with TRBJ1-2; the D is unclear. V lost 3 bases, J lost 5 bases, and 13 bases lay in between. The CDR3 consists of 14 residues. CDR1 is SEHNR and CDR2 is FQNEAQ in the germline V gene (reference sequence). The DNA for the CDR3 is TGTGCCAGCAGCTTCCGGGAGTCGGGGTATGGCTACACCTTC. Encoded protein: CASSFRESGYGYTF.

The chain has TRBV30 and TRBJ1-2, with 7 bases aligning to TRBD1. V trimming: 8 bases; J trimming: 4 bases; junction bases outside the gene matches: 10. The CDR3 covers 13 residues. CDR1 and CDR2 (germline): GTSNPN, SVGIG (reference sequence). This chain's CDR3 is CAQYRDSAYGYTF. CDR3 DNA: TGTGCCCAATATCGGGACAGCGCCTATGGCTACACCTTC.

The chain carries TRBV2 and TRBJ2-1; 11 nucleotides agree with TRBD2. CDR3 length: 17 residues. CDR1 and CDR2 from the germline V gene are SNHLY and FYNNEI. V was clipped by 2 bases and J by 5 bases; unmatched bases: 8. For the CDR3, the DNA is TGTGCCAGCAGTGAATGGGCAACTAGCGGGGGTAACAATGAGCAGTTCTTC. Encoded protein: CASSEWATSGGNNEQFF.

The V call is TRBV5-1, the J call TRBJ2-1; 9 nucleotides match TRBD2. The V gene's germline CDR1 is SGHRS and CDR2 YFSETQ. This CDR3 region has 15 residues. The V segment lost 4 bases and the J segment 9 bases; nucleotides outside the gene matches: 11. CDR3 amino acids: CASSPEGGRAFEQFF. The CDR3 nucleotides are TGCGCCAGCAGCCCCGAGGGCGGGAGGGCCTTTGAGCAGTTCTTC.

This clone has just a few counts. The V and J genes are TRBV27 and TRBJ2-7; weak D call: TRBD1 (6 bases). The V end was cut by 3 bases, the J end by 0 bases, with 6 bases between. Germline loops: CDR1 MNHEY, CDR2 SMNVEV (reference sequence). This CDR3 contains 13 residues. The CDR3 bases are TGTGCCAGCAGTTTGGGACACTCCTACGAGCAGTACTTC. Its translation is CASSLGHSYEQYF.

The chain is built from TRBV4-1 and TRBJ2-7; D is perhaps TRBD2 (6 bases). Between the trimmed V and J ends, which lost 4 bases and 0 bases, there was a span of 13 bases. The CDR3 contains 15 residues. Per the germline V gene, CDR1 is MGHRA and CDR2 is YSYEKL. The CDR3 bases are TGCGCCAGCAGCCCCTTGGTTAGCGGCTCCTACGAGCAGTACTTC. Its protein is CASSPLVSGSYEQYF.

The chain has TRBV27 and TRBJ2-1; D is unresolved. The ends were cut back, 7 bases at V and 1 base at J, with 11 bases in the middle. The germline CDR1 and CDR2 sequences are MNHEY and SMNVEV (reference sequence). CDR3 size: 14 residues. The CDR3 loop reads CASTDRGSYNEQFF. DNA for the CDR3: TGTGCCAGCACAGATAGAGGTTCCTACAATGAGCAGTTCTTC.

The chain couples TRBV27 to TRBJ2-4, with a possible D match to TRBD2 (6 bases). Deletions cut 6 bases from V and 6 bases from J, with 15 bases between. Germline assignment: CDR1 MNHEY and CDR2 SMNVEV (reference sequence). This CDR3 contains 14 residues. As DNA, the CDR3 is TGTGCCAGCAGCCCCGGGACTGGAAGAAACATTCAGTACTTC. This encodes CASSPGTGRNIQYF.

CDR3 coding DNA: TGTGCCAGTTATAGCGGGAGAAGAGGCGAGCAGTACTTC. Translating gives CASYSGRRGEQYF. The chain employs TRBV6-5 and TRBJ2-7; 9 nucleotides agree with TRBD2. The CDR3 runs to 13 residues. Germline CDR1 and CDR2: MNHEY and SVGAGI. V lost 9 bases to trimming and J lost 6 bases; unmatched junction nucleotides: 9.

The rearrangement uses TRBV28 and TRBJ1-2; the D is unclear. Looked up from germline, CDR1 is MDHEN and CDR2 is SYDVKM. CDR3 size: 12 residues. Trimming removed 10 bases from V and 4 bases from J, with 13 bases in between. CDR3 protein: CATRRGSYGYTF. The CDR3 DNA is TGTGCCACCCGTCGAGGGTCCTATGGCTACACCTTC.

The V and J genes are TRBV6-1 and TRBJ2-1; the match to TRBD2 covers 11 bases. This CDR3 spans 15 amino acids. From germline, CDR1 is MNHNS and CDR2 SASEGT. With 5 bases clipped from V and 4 bases from J, the junction kept 4 bases outside the gene matches. Here the CDR3 reads CASSHGTSGYNEQFF. DNA of the CDR3: TGTGCCAGCAGTCACGGGACTAGCGGATACAATGAGCAGTTCTTC.

V gene TRBV4-1 combines with J gene TRBJ1-5; D remains unclear. CDR1 and CDR2 (germline): MGHRA, YSYEKL. V gave up 4 bases and J gave up 5 bases, with 15 bases separating them. The CDR3 is 15 amino acids. DNA for the CDR3: TGCGCCAGCAGCCGAAGCCGGGGAGAGGATCAGCCCCAGCATTTT. Amino acids: CASSRSRGEDQPQHF.

The chain employs TRBV19 and TRBJ2-1, with a tentative D call TRBD2 (7 bases). Deletions cut 7 bases from V and 4 bases from J, with 17 bases between. The length of the CDR3 is 15 residues. The V gene's germline CDR1 is LNHDA and CDR2 SQIVND (reference sequence). The CDR3 DNA follows: TGTGCCAGTATCCAAGGGGGAGGGGGTTACAATGAGCAGTTCTTC. Its protein product is CASIQGGGGYNEQFF.

The rearrangement links TRBV23-1 to TRBJ1-5, with unresolved D. TRBV23-1 is an open reading frame, and its role is uncertain. V was pared by 6 bases and J by 0 bases, with 12 bases between. The CDR3 sequence is 15 residues long. This CDR3 reads CASSLGVYSNQPQHF. CDR3 sequence (DNA): TGCGCCAGCAGCCTGGGCGTCTATAGCAATCAGCCCCAGCATTTT.

The V and J genes are TRBV5-1 and TRBJ2-5; TRBD1 matches 7 bases. CDR1 and CDR2 from the germline V gene are SGHRS and YFSETQ. V shed 3 bases, J shed 2 bases, and the junction held 7 bases outside the gene matches. The CDR3 totals 15 residues. CDR3 sequence reads: CASSWTGRNQETQYF. CDR3 nucleotides: TGCGCCAGCAGCTGGACAGGACGGAATCAAGAGACCCAGTACTTC. Looking up the rest from reference TRBV5-1 and TRBJ2-5 gives the full variable domain: KAGVTQTPRYLIKTRGQQVTLSCSPISGHRSVSWYQQTPGQGLQFLFEYFSETQRNKGNFPGRFSGRQFSNSRSEMNVSTLELGDSALYLCASSWTGRNQETQYFGPGTRLLVL.

This rearrangement joins TRBV28 to TRBJ2-1; D perhaps matches TRBD2 (5 bases). Germline-derived CDR1 and CDR2 are MDHEN and SYDVKM. This CDR3 has 12 residues. V was clipped by 2 bases and J by 14 bases, with 13 bases between them. The CDR3 DNA reads as TGTGCCAGCAGTTTACAACGGGATGGTGAGTTCTTC. Protein sequence: CASSLQRDGEFF.